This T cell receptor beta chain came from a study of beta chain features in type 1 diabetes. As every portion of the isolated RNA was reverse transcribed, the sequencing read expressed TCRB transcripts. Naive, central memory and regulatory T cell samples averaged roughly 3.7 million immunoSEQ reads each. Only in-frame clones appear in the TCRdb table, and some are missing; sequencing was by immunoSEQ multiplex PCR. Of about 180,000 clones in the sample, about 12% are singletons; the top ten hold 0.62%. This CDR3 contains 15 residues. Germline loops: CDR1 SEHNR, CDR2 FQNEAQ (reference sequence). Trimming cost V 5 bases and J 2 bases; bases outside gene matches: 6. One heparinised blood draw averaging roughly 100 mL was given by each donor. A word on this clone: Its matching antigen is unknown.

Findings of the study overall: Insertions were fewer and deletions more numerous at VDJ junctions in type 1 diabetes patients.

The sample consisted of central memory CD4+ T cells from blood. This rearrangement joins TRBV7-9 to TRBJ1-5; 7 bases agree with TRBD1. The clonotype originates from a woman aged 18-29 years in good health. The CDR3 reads CASSGEGGGNQPQHF. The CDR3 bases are TGTGCCAGCAGCGGTGAAGGGGGCGGCAATCAGCCCCAGCATTTT.